This T cell receptor beta chain was retrieved from a study of patients and donors after allogeneic stem cell transplantation. A single record per CDR3 protein comes from TCRdb applying MiXCR to the RT-PCR reads. The table shows 800,000 to 1,000,000 distinct CDR3 sequences, with about 20% occurring only once. Germline V lookup: CDR1 DFQATT, CDR2 SNEGSKA (reference sequence). The CDR3 is made up of 13 amino acids. The junction had 2 bases not matched to a gene; V was cut back by 3 bases and J by 1 base. This TCR came from a human donor who was either an allogeneic HSCT recipient or a stem cell or donor lymphocyte infusion donor (not recorded which). It is not recorded whose cells these are; they may come from a transplant donor. The specimen sequenced was blood, either unsorted or a sorted T cell fraction (not recorded which). This sequence joins TRBV20-1 and TRBJ1-2, with 7 nucleotides matching TRBD1. The CDR3 protein is CSARGQSNYGYTF. DNA for the CDR3: TGCAGTGCTAGGGGACAGAGTAACTATGGCTACACCTTC.